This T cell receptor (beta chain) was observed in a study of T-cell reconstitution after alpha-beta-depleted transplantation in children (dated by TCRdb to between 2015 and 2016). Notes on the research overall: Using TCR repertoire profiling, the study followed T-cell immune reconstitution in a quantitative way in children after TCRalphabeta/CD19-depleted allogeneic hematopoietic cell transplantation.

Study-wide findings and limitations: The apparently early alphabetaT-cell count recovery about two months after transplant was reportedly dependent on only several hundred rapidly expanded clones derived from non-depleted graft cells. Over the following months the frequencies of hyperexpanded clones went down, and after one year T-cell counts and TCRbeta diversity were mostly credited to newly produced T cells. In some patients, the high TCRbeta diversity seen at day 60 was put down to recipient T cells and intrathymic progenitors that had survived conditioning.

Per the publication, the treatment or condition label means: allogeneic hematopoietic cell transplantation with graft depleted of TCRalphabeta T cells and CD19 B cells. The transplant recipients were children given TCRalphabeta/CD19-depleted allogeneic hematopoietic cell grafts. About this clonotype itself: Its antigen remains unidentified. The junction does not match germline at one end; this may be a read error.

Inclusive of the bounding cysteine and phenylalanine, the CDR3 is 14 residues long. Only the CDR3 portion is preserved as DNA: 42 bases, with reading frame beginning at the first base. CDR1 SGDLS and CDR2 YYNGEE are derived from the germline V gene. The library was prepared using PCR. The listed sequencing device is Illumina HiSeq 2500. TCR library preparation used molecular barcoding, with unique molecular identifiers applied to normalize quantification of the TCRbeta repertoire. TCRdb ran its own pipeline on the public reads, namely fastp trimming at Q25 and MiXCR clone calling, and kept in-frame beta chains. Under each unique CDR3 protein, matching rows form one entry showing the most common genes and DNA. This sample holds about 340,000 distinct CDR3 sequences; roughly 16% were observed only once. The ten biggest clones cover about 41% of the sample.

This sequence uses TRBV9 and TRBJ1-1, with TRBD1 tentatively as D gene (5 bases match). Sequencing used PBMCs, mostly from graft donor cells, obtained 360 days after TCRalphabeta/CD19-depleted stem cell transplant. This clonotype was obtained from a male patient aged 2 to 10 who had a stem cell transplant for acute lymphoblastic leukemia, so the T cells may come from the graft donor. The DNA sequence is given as TGTGCCAGCAGCGTAGGCGCAGGGACGACTGGAGCTTTCTTT. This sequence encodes CASSVGAGTTGAFF.